This T cell receptor beta chain was documented in a study of blood T cell repertoires in COVID-19. This table comes from immunoSEQ multiplex PCR, and its TCRdb copy is limited to in-frame clones, with some not included. This sample yields roughly 140,000 clones, of which around 84% are seen a single time; around 7% belongs to the top ten. Germline trimming cut 6 bases from V and 6 bases from J; bases unmatched to any gene: 2. Germline V gene sequence: CDR1 SQVTM, CDR2 ANQGSEA. This CDR3 is 14 amino acids long. The chain carries TRBV29-1 and TRBJ2-1, with 16 bases that match TRBD2. This receptor was obtained from a man aged 45 to 65 who had recovered from COVID-19. Sequencing was carried out using PBMCs or T cells enriched from blood (not recorded which). Here the CDR3 reads CSVGLAGGVNEQFF. CDR3 coding DNA: TGCAGCGTGGGACTAGCGGGGGGGGTCAATGAGCAGTTCTTC.